The text below deals with one T cell receptor (beta chain). Method: immunoSEQ multiplex PCR; TCRdb's copy keeps in-frame clones and lacks some. The sample includes 55,000 to 75,000 clones, roughly 90% of them seen just once. Trimming shortened V by 1 base and J by 2 bases, and 12 bases separated the two germline ends. The CDR3 is made up of 16 amino acids. The V gene's germline CDR1 is MDHEN and CDR2 SYDVKM. This specimen belongs to a study of technical replicates of blood from several donors. Specimen: T cells isolated from PBMCs. The sequence derives from a human donor in good health. The V gene is TRBV28, the J gene TRBJ1-5; D gene unclear. The CDR3 spells CASSLLAVAGNQPQHF. The CDR3 DNA reads as TGTGCCAGCAGTTTATTGGCGGTGGCTGGCAATCAGCCCCAGCATTTT.